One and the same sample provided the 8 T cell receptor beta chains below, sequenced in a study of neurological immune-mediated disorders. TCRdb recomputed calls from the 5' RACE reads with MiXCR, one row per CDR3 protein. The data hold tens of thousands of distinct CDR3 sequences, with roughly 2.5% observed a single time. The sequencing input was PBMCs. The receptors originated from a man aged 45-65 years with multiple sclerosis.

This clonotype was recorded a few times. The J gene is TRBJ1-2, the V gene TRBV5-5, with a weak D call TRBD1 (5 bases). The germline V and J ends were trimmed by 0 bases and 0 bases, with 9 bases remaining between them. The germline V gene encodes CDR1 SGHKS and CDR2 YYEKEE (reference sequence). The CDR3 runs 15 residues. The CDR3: CASSLDTGANYGYTF. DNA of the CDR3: TGTGCCAGCAGCTTGGACACAGGAGCTAACTATGGCTACACCTTC.

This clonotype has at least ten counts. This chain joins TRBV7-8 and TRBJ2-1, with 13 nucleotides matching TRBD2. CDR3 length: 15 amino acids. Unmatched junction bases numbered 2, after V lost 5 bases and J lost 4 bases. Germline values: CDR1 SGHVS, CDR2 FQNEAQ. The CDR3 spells CASSLTSGGYNEQFF. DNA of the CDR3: TGTGCCAGCAGCCTGACTAGCGGGGGGTACAATGAGCAGTTCTTC.

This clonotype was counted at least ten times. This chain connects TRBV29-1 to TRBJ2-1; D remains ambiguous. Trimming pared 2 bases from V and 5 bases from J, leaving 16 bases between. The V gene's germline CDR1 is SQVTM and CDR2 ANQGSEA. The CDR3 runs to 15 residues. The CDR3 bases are TGCAGCGTTGAACTGGGCTTCTTGACCCACAATGAGCAGTTCTTC. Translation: CSVELGFLTHNEQFF.

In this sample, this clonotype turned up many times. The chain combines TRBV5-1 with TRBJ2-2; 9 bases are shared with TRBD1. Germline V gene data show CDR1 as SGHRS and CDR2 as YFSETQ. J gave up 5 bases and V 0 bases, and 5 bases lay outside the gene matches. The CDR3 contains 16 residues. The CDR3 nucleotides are TGCGCCAGCAGCTTGGACGGACAGGGGTGGACCGGGGAGCTGTTTTTT. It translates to CASSLDGQGWTGELFF.

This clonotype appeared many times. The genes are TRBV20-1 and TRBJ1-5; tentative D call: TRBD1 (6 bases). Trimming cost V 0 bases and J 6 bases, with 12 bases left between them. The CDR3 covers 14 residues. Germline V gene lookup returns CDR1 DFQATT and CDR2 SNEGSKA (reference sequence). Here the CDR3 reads CSARDARGGQPQHF. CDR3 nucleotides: TGCAGTGCTAGAGATGCCAGGGGAGGTCAGCCCCAGCATTTT.

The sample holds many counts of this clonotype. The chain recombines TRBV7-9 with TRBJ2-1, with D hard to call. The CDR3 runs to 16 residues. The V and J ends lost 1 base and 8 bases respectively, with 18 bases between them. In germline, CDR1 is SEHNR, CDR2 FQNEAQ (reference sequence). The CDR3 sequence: CASSLVITAVADEQFF. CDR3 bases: TGTGCCAGCAGCTTAGTAATCACCGCCGTAGCAGATGAGCAGTTCTTC. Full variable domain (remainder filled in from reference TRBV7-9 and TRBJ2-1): DTGVSQNPRHKITKRGQNVTFRCDPISEHNRLYWYRQTLGQGPEFLTYFQNEAQLEKSRLLSDRFSAERPKGSFSTLEIQRTEQGDSAMYLCASSLVITAVADEQFFGPGTRLTVL.

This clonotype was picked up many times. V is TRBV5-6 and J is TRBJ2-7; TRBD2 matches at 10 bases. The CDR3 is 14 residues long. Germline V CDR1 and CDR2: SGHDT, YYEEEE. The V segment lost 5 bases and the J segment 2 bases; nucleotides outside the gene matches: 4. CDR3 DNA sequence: TGTGCCAGCAGTCTAACTAGCGGGACCTACGAGCAGTACTTC. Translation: CASSLTSGTYEQYF.

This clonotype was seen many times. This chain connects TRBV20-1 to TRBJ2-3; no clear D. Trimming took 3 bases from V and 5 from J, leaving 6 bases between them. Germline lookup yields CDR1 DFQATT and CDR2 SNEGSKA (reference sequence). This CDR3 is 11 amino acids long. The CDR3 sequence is CSASPLDTQYF. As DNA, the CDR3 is TGCAGTGCTAGCCCCTTAGATACGCAGTATTTT.